This T cell receptor beta chain was identified in a study of blood T cell repertoires in COVID-19. Study at large: From the United States, Italy and Spain came samples of acute and convalescent COVID-19. Sample material is recorded as cDNA or gDNA derived from T cells, B-cell-depleted T cells, or PBMCs.

Authors' methods: Reference gene primer amplification in the assay estimated nucleated cell counts. Data came from immunoSEQ multiplex PCR; TCRdb stores just in-frame clones and leaves some out. Clone size and V and J calls were adopted from that table, with D and trimming inferred from the DNA. The sample has around 66,000 clones; about four fifths are singletons. The sequencing sample was made of peripheral blood. The clonotype was recovered from a human donor in a cohort sampled during active COVID-19.

This CDR3 is CASSPSGTVNEKLFF. The CDR3 DNA is TGTGCCAGCAGCCCCTCGGGGACAGTTAATGAAAAACTGTTTTTT. V and J are TRBV7-2 and TRBJ1-4; 7 nucleotides align to TRBD1. Trimming cost V 5 bases and J 4 bases; bases outside gene matches: 7. Germline V gene data show CDR1 as SGHTA and CDR2 as FQGNSA. The CDR3 runs to 15 residues.